A selection of T cell receptor beta chains follows, all from one sample in a study of blood T cell repertoires in COVID-19. TCRdb's table, derived via immunoSEQ multiplex PCR, lists solely in-frame clones and lacks some. There are around 130,000 clones in the sample; 80% to 90% occur only once, and roughly a tenth lies in the top ten. Sequencing was done on a sample of peripheral blood. All receptors come from a man in his sixties with active or convalescent COVID-19. Each CDR3 is given with its conserved first and last residue. The D gene is left open where the match is weak. Clone size is given for some rows only: seen once, a few or many times, or a class if the clone is expanded.

CDR3aa: CASSPNREKEQYF
CDR3nt: TGTGCCAGCTCACCAAACAGGGAGAAGGAGCAGTACTTC
j_gene: TRBJ2-7
v_gene: TRBV18
abundance: -
d_gene: -

CDR3aa: CASSPKGDRFTNEQFF
CDR3nt: TGTGCCAGCAGCCCGAAGGGGGACAGGTTTACCAATGAGCAGTTCTTC
j_gene: TRBJ2-1
v_gene: TRBV7-3
abundance: -
d_gene: TRBD1

CDR3aa: CASSPRASGSHEQYF
CDR3nt: TGTGCCAGCTCCCCCCGGGCTAGCGGGAGCCACGAGCAGTACTTC
j_gene: TRBJ2-7
v_gene: TRBV18
abundance: once
d_gene: TRBD2

CDR3aa: CASSGTRQLYSGNTIYF
CDR3nt: TGTGCCAGCAGTGGAACAAGACAGCTATACTCTGGAAACACCATATATTTT
j_gene: TRBJ1-3
v_gene: TRBV6-1
abundance: -
d_gene: -

CDR3aa: CASSKRTGGNTQYF
CDR3nt: TGTGCCAGCAGCAAAAGGACAGGGGGGAATACGCAGTATTTT
j_gene: TRBJ2-3
v_gene: TRBV21-1
abundance: few
d_gene: -

CDR3aa: CASSSVSYEQYF
CDR3nt: TGTGCCAGCAGTTCCGTCTCTTACGAGCAGTACTTC
j_gene: TRBJ2-7
v_gene: TRBV28
abundance: -
d_gene: -

CDR3aa: CASSLQGVGTEAFF
CDR3nt: TGTGCCAGCAGCTTACAGGGGGTTGGTACTGAAGCTTTCTTT
j_gene: TRBJ1-1
v_gene: TRBV7-2
abundance: -
d_gene: TRBD1

CDR3aa: CASSSGTGTGGSNTEAFF
CDR3nt: TGTGCCAGCAGCTCGGGGACCGGGACAGGGGGTTCGAACACTGAAGCTTTCTTT
j_gene: TRBJ1-1
v_gene: TRBV5-4
abundance: -
d_gene: TRBD1

CDR3aa: CASSLSVLRSGSGSEQFF
CDR3nt: TGTGCCAGCAGTTTATCGGTACTACGGTCCGGGAGCGGCAGTGAGCAGTTCTTC
j_gene: TRBJ2-1
v_gene: TRBV27
abundance: -
d_gene: -

CDR3aa: CSAGQMNTEAFF
CDR3nt: TGCAGCGCGGGACAGATGAACACTGAAGCTTTCTTT
j_gene: TRBJ1-1
v_gene: TRBV29-1
abundance: -
d_gene: TRBD1

CDR3aa: CASSLGLAGGFVAYEQYF
CDR3nt: TGCGCCAGCAGCTTGGGGCTAGCGGGAGGGTTCGTCGCCTACGAGCAGTACTTC
j_gene: TRBJ2-7
v_gene: TRBV5-1
abundance: -
d_gene: TRBD2

CDR3aa: CASSLVDPGTGGEQYF
CDR3nt: TGTGCCAGCAGCTTAGTGGACCCCGGGACAGGGGGCGAGCAGTACTTC
j_gene: TRBJ2-7
v_gene: TRBV7-8
abundance: few
d_gene: TRBD1

CDR3aa: CASSTRDTSTDTQYF
CDR3nt: TGTGCCAGCAGCACCCGGGACACCAGCACAGATACGCAGTATTTT
j_gene: TRBJ2-3
v_gene: TRBV7-9
abundance: -
d_gene: -

CDR3aa: CATESRVLSTEAFF
CDR3nt: TGTGCCACCGAAAGCAGGGTATTGAGCACTGAAGCTTTCTTT
j_gene: TRBJ1-1
v_gene: TRBV24-1
abundance: -
d_gene: -

CDR3aa: CASSLAGGNVYNEQFF
CDR3nt: TGTGCCAGCAGCTTAGCGGGAGGGAACGTATACAATGAGCAGTTCTTC
j_gene: TRBJ2-1
v_gene: TRBV7-6
abundance: -
d_gene: TRBD2

CDR3aa: CASSPPRSGRSYNEQFF
CDR3nt: TGTGCCAGCTCACCACCGCGGAGCGGGAGAAGCTACAATGAGCAGTTCTTC
j_gene: TRBJ2-1
v_gene: TRBV18
abundance: -
d_gene: TRBD2

CDR3aa: CASSQVDQANTIYF
CDR3nt: TGTGCCAGCAGCCAAGTCGACCAGGCCAACACCATATATTTT
j_gene: TRBJ1-3
v_gene: TRBV3-1/TRBV3-2
abundance: -
d_gene: -

CDR3aa: CASSDGVNSYEQYF
CDR3nt: TGTGCCAGTAGTGACGGGGTCAACTCCTACGAGCAGTACTTC
j_gene: TRBJ2-7
v_gene: TRBV19
abundance: -
d_gene: -

CDR3aa: CASSPPMRGTGELFF
CDR3nt: TGTGCCAGCTCACCTCCGATGCGGGGCACCGGGGAGCTGTTTTTT
j_gene: TRBJ2-2
v_gene: TRBV18
abundance: -
d_gene: -

CDR3aa: CASKEIAGVEQYF
CDR3nt: TGTGCCAGCAAGGAGATAGCGGGAGTCGAGCAGTACTTC
j_gene: TRBJ2-7
v_gene: TRBV28
abundance: -
d_gene: TRBD2

CDR3aa: CASGAGANEKLFF
CDR3nt: TGTGCCAGTGGGGCAGGGGCTAATGAAAAACTGTTTTTT
j_gene: TRBJ1-4
v_gene: TRBV9
abundance: -
d_gene: -

CDR3aa: CASILGQVGNTEAFF
CDR3nt: TGTGCCAGCATTTTAGGACAGGTGGGGAACACTGAAGCTTTCTTT
j_gene: TRBJ1-1
v_gene: TRBV6-5
abundance: -
d_gene: TRBD1

CDR3aa: CATSRDRLAGASGELFF
CDR3nt: TGTGCCACCAGCAGAGATAGACTAGCGGGAGCCTCCGGGGAGCTGTTTTTT
j_gene: TRBJ2-2
v_gene: TRBV15
abundance: -
d_gene: TRBD2

CDR3aa: CASSSRGGQGYGYTF
CDR3nt: TGTGCCAGCAGCTCCCGGGGGGGGCAAGGCTATGGCTACACCTTC
j_gene: TRBJ1-2
v_gene: TRBV28
abundance: -
d_gene: -

CDR3aa: CSVGGLAGVSSTDTQYF
CDR3nt: TGCAGCGTTGGGGGACTAGCGGGAGTGTCAAGCACAGATACGCAGTATTTT
j_gene: TRBJ2-3
v_gene: TRBV29-1
abundance: -
d_gene: TRBD2

CDR3aa: CASSLENVAVYEQYF
CDR3nt: TGTGCCAGCAGCTTAGAGAATGTGGCGGTCTACGAGCAGTACTTC
j_gene: TRBJ2-7
v_gene: TRBV11-3
abundance: -
d_gene: -

CDR3aa: CASSKRENTGELFF
CDR3nt: TGTGCCAGCAGCAAACGGGAAAACACCGGGGAGCTGTTTTTT
j_gene: TRBJ2-2
v_gene: TRBV11-2
abundance: few
d_gene: -

CDR3aa: CASSLAGGHGYTF
CDR3nt: TGTGCCAGCAGCTTAGCCGGGGGACATGGCTACACCTTC
j_gene: TRBJ1-2
v_gene: TRBV7-9
abundance: -
d_gene: -

CDR3aa: CSVDVSSGANVLTF
CDR3nt: TGCAGCGTTGATGTGAGCTCTGGGGCCAACGTCCTGACTTTC
j_gene: TRBJ2-6
v_gene: TRBV29-1
abundance: -
d_gene: -

CDR3aa: CASSITPRDRGRPGELFF
CDR3nt: TGTGCCAGTAGTATAACCCCGCGGGACAGGGGGCGCCCAGGGGAGCTGTTTTTT
j_gene: TRBJ2-2
v_gene: TRBV19
abundance: once
d_gene: TRBD1

CDR3aa: CSVVEQGRTDTQYF
CDR3nt: TGCAGCGTTGTCGAACAGGGCCGCACAGATACGCAGTATTTT
j_gene: TRBJ2-3
v_gene: TRBV29-1
abundance: -
d_gene: -

CDR3aa: CASSQGQYNQPQHF
CDR3nt: TGTGCCAGCAGCCAGGGACAGTACAATCAGCCCCAGCATTTT
j_gene: TRBJ1-5
v_gene: TRBV4-2
abundance: once
d_gene: TRBD1

CDR3aa: CASSLSGGRIYEQYF
CDR3nt: TGTGCCAGCAGTTTATCCGGGGGGCGCATCTACGAGCAGTACTTC
j_gene: TRBJ2-7
v_gene: TRBV27
abundance: -
d_gene: -

CDR3aa: CASREPTEWQPQHF
CDR3nt: TGTGCCAGCAGGGAGCCGACGGAGTGGCAGCCCCAGCATTTT
j_gene: TRBJ1-5
v_gene: TRBV6-5
abundance: -
d_gene: -

CDR3aa: CASSERTGSQETQYF
CDR3nt: TGTGCCAGCAGTGAGAGGACAGGGTCCCAGGAGACCCAGTACTTC
j_gene: TRBJ2-5
v_gene: TRBV6-1
abundance: once
d_gene: TRBD1

CDR3aa: CASSPTEFNTIYF
CDR3nt: TGTGCCAGCTCACCTACAGAATTTAACACCATATATTTT
j_gene: TRBJ1-3
v_gene: TRBV18
abundance: few
d_gene: -

CDR3aa: CASSYKTGGPAEQYF
CDR3nt: TGTGCCAGCAGTTACAAGACGGGAGGGCCCGCCGAGCAGTACTTC
j_gene: TRBJ2-7
v_gene: TRBV6-5
abundance: -
d_gene: TRBD2

CDR3aa: CASSLGSSGKETQYF
CDR3nt: TGTGCCAGCAGCTTAGGTAGTAGCGGGAAAGAGACCCAGTACTTC
j_gene: TRBJ2-5
v_gene: TRBV11-1
abundance: once
d_gene: TRBD2

CDR3aa: CASTSPGTGTLKGYTF
CDR3nt: TGTGCCAGCACCTCCCCCGGGACAGGGACCTTGAAGGGCTACACCTTC
j_gene: TRBJ1-2
v_gene: TRBV28
abundance: -
d_gene: TRBD1

CDR3aa: CASSPWTGDEQFF
CDR3nt: TGCGCCAGCAGCCCCTGGACAGGCGATGAGCAGTTCTTC
j_gene: TRBJ2-1
v_gene: TRBV4-1
abundance: -
d_gene: TRBD1

CDR3aa: CASSLGQANYNEQFF
CDR3nt: TGTGCCAGCAGCCTGGGACAGGCCAACTACAATGAGCAGTTCTTC
j_gene: TRBJ2-1
v_gene: TRBV7-9
abundance: -
d_gene: TRBD1

CDR3aa: CSVGVLAGPLSNEQFF
CDR3nt: TGCAGCGTTGGGGTGCTAGCGGGACCGCTCAGTAATGAGCAGTTCTTC
j_gene: TRBJ2-1
v_gene: TRBV29-1
abundance: -
d_gene: TRBD2

CDR3aa: CASSIIGGQPQHF
CDR3nt: TGTGCCAGCAGTATAATTGGAGGGCAGCCCCAGCATTTT
j_gene: TRBJ1-5
v_gene: TRBV28
abundance: -
d_gene: -

CDR3aa: CASSEARGRGPYNEQFF
CDR3nt: TGTGCCAGCAGTGAAGCAAGAGGCAGGGGGCCCTACAATGAGCAGTTCTTC
j_gene: TRBJ2-1
v_gene: TRBV6-1
abundance: -
d_gene: TRBD1

CDR3aa: CASGLQNQGISYNEQFF
CDR3nt: TGTGCTAGTGGTTTGCAAAACCAGGGGATCTCCTACAATGAGCAGTTCTTC
j_gene: TRBJ2-1
v_gene: TRBV12-5
abundance: once
d_gene: -

CDR3aa: CASSFERGSYEQYF
CDR3nt: TGTGCCAGCAGCTTCGAGCGGGGGTCCTACGAGCAGTACTTC
j_gene: TRBJ2-7
v_gene: TRBV11-2
abundance: -
d_gene: TRBD2

CDR3aa: CASSSSGTGANVLTF
CDR3nt: TGTGCCAGCAGCAGTTCGGGTACTGGGGCCAACGTCCTGACTTTC
j_gene: TRBJ2-6
v_gene: TRBV28
abundance: -
d_gene: -